Sequencing of this T cell receptor beta chain was carried out in a study of blood T cells in healthy people across ages. Study observations and caveats: There were more naive CD4+ cells and higher diversity in long-lived donors than in aged donors. Those diversity estimates obtained from one million T cells were thought to be underestimates. Per million T cells, the diversity of TCR beta decreased roughly linearly as age advanced.

Of note for this clonotype: The antigen remains unidentified.

The use of a sample-barcoded 5' primer and a J-beta primer mix characterized a second PCR of about 6 to 11 cycles. The template-switch adaptor was a 5' adaptor with 12 random nucleotides. It tagged each cDNA molecule. From the 5' RACE reads, TCRdb called clonotypes with MiXCR, one entry per CDR3 protein. Of 780,000 or so distinct CDR3 sequences listed, about 55% were seen once; the top ten hold roughly 40%. V was trimmed by 5 bases and J by 2 bases, leaving 25 bases between them. Germline-derived CDR1 and CDR2 are SGHTA and FQGNSA. The CDR3 has 19 residues. The J gene is TRBJ2-1, the V gene TRBV7-2; tentative D call: TRBD2 (5 bases). The TCR was taken from an older man in good health. The sample was blood. CDR3 sequence (DNA): TGTGCCAGCAGCCTCCGGGCGGGCGCCCGACGGGGAGCCTACAATGAGCAGTTCTTC. Its translation is CASSLRAGARRGAYNEQFF.